This TCR beta chain appears in the sequencing data of a study of beta chain features in type 1 diabetes. Germline values: CDR1 LNHDA, CDR2 SQIVND (reference sequence). V was pared by 5 bases and J by 7 bases, with 15 bases of the junction left unmatched. The CDR3 is 16 amino acids. Concerning this clone: Its antigen is still unknown.

All of the isolated RNA was reverse transcribed, so expressed TCRB transcripts were sequenced. Produced via immunoSEQ multiplex PCR; TCRdb's table is partial and in-frame only. This sample has more than 300,000 clones, with about 15% found just once. Regarding the study as a whole: Using cDNA template may skew counts toward highly expressing activated cells.

The rearrangement links TRBV19 to TRBJ1-2, with 8 positions matching TRBD1. The sample was naive CD4+ T cells from blood. The sequence was collected from a woman under 30 in good health. The CDR3: CASSLEDRERLAGYTF. CDR3 sequence (DNA): TGTGCCAGTAGTCTCGAGGACAGGGAGCGTCTGGCTGGCTACACCTTC.